Described below is a single T cell receptor (beta chain) sequence and its context. These data belong to a study of blood T cells in healthy people across ages. The authors ran a second PCR of 7 to 11 cycles using a sample-barcoded 5' primer and a J-beta primer mix. TCRdb reanalysed the 5' RACE reads using MiXCR and keeps one entry per CDR3 protein. This sample yields about 1.7 million distinct CDR3 sequences, of which approximately 28% are seen a single time; less than 9.5% belongs to the top ten. V trimming: 2 bases; J trimming: 6 bases; junction bases outside the gene matches: 5. The CDR3 has 13 residues. CDR1 and CDR2 from the germline V gene are DFQATT and SNEGSKA (reference sequence).

The sequence came from a woman in her twenties or thirties in good health. The J gene is TRBJ2-7, the V gene TRBV20-1; 9 nucleotides agree with TRBD1. The sequencing sample was made of blood. The CDR3 reads CSARRTGEGEQYF. The DNA for the CDR3 is TGCAGTGCTAGACGGACAGGGGAGGGCGAGCAGTACTTC.